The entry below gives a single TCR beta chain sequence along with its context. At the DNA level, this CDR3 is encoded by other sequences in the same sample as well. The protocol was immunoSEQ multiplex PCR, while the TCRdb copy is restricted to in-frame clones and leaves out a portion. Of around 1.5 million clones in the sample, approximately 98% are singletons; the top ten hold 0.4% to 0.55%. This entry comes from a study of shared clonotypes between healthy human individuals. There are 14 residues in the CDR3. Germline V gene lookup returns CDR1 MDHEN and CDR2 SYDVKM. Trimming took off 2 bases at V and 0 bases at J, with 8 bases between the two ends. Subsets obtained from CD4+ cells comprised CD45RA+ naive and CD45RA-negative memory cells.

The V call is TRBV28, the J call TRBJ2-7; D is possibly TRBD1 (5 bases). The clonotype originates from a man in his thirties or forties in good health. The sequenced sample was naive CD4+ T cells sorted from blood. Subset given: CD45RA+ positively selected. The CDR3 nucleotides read TGTGCCAGCAGTTTAACAGGAAGCTCCTACGAGCAGTACTTC. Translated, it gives CASSLTGSSYEQYF.